This paragraph reports one TCR beta chain. Its specificity is unknown. The data belong to a study of T-cell memory formation after mild COVID-19. Across the study: There were largely donor-specific TCR clusters. Whole-study findings and limits: Cross-reactive memory apparently joined, as some responding clones appeared in pre-infection memory. Clones contracting day 15 to 85 were balanced CD4/CD8; later expanders leaned CD4+. Clonal second-wave expansions that peaked on day 37 had unconfirmed SARS-CoV-2 specificity.

The CDR3 loop spans 15 amino acids. The germline V gene has CDR1 DFQATT and CDR2 SNEGSKA (reference sequence). Deletions cut 5 bases from V and 0 bases from J, with 16 bases between. TCRdb independently ran MiXCR on the 5' RACE reads; one entry per CDR3 protein. The top ten clones hold under 25% of a sample with some 320,000 distinct CDR3 sequences, more than 15% of them seen once. Source material: PBMCs or a T cell subset sorted from them (not recorded which). This clonotype was obtained from a man in his late teens or twenties who had mild COVID-19 (a few samples of this study predate the infection). Cell type and time point are not known. The genes are TRBV20-1 and TRBJ2-5, with D perhaps assigned TRBD1 or TRBD2 (5 bases each). Here the CDR3 reads CSAPPGWGYQETQYF. The CDR3 region has the DNA TGCAGTGCTCCCCCGGGGTGGGGCTACCAAGAGACCCAGTACTTC.